The present entry profiles one TCR beta chain with its context. Its antigen is unidentified. The same CDR3 arises from other DNA sequences in this sample as well. This sample stems from a study of lymphopenia after photon versus proton radiotherapy. Using immunoSEQ multiplex PCR, the repertoire was profiled, and TCRdb retains in-frame clones only, with some absent. Of about 14,000 clones listed, 70% to 85% are singletons. Regarding the study as a whole: Only patients who died were analyzed for survival; proton advantage is unproven. Post-nadir diversity loss with photons came from oligoclonal expansion, particularly CD8+ Temra cells.

Germline CDR1 and CDR2: SQVTM and ANQGSEA. This CDR3 is 11 amino acids long. The germline V and J ends were trimmed by 1 base and 4 bases, with 2 bases remaining between them. Sequencing was performed on peripheral blood, taken from a patient treated with photon-based radiotherapy. The sequence was obtained from a man aged 50 to 60 with gastric cancer. V gene TRBV29-1 combines with J gene TRBJ1-3; D not resolved. Here the CDR3 DNA reads TGCAGCGTTGAAGTGGGAAACACCATATATTTT. Translating it yields CSVEVGNTIYF. Combining the CDR3 with reference TRBV29-1 and TRBJ1-3 gives the whole variable domain SAVISQKPSRDICQRGTSLTIQCQVDSQVTMMFWYRQQPGQSLTLIATANQGSEATYESGFVIDKFPISRPNLTFSTLTVSNMSPEDSSIYLCSVEVGNTIYFGEGSWLTVV.